Below, one T cell receptor beta chain is given with its context. Trimming cost V 3 bases and J 12 bases; bases outside gene matches: 10. CDR1 is MNHNS and CDR2 is SASEGT in the germline V gene. This CDR3 spans 13 amino acids. This sample is drawn from a study of blood T cell repertoires in COVID-19. Overall study: Acute and convalescent COVID-19 specimens originated in the United States, Italy and Spain. Sources were T cells, B-cell-depleted T cells, or PBMCs; the material itself was cDNA or gDNA.

Original data processing: Amplified reference gene primers provided the basis for estimating nucleated cell counts. Generated by immunoSEQ multiplex PCR, the TCRdb table keeps only in-frame clones and is missing some. V, J and clone size derive from that table, while D and trimming were established from the DNA sequence. This table holds 23,000 or so clones, around 86% found once. The TCR was taken from an elderly woman with acute or convalescent COVID-19. Material: peripheral blood. The chain links TRBV6-1 to TRBJ1-1, with 7 bases that match TRBD1. In DNA, the CDR3 is TGTGCCAGCAGTGATCAGGGGGGACGGGGGACTTTCTTT. It specifies CASSDQGGRGTFF.